Each of the 3 T cell receptor beta chains below was sequenced from the same sample in a study of PD-L1 blockade in urothelial cancer. Data came from immunoSEQ multiplex PCR; TCRdb stores just in-frame clones and leaves some out. The sample has around 120,000 clones; around 89% are singletons. Time point: peripheral blood 6 weeks after treatment start. The sample in question was PBMCs, obtained around atezolizumab (anti-PD-L1) treatment. The receptor source for this set is a man aged 60-69 years with urothelial cancer.

CDR3: CATTRMRETDTQYF. In DNA, the CDR3 is TGTGCCACCACTAGGATGCGGGAGACAGATACGCAGTATTTT. The chain combines TRBV27 with TRBJ2-3; 7 nucleotides agree with TRBD2. The CDR3 consists of 14 residues. V lost 10 bases, J lost 3 bases, and 10 bases stayed unmatched. The germline V gene encodes CDR1 MNHEY and CDR2 SMNVEV (reference sequence).

The V call is TRBV7-3, the J call TRBJ2-5; 7 bases agree with TRBD1. The CDR3 extends over 14 amino acids. After removal of 6 bases from V and 3 bases from J, the junction contained 7 bases not matched to a gene. Germline V gives CDR1 SGHTA, CDR2 FQGTGA. As DNA, the CDR3 is TGTGCCAGCAGTTCCACCGGGACAGAAGAGACCCAGTACTTC. Translated: CASSSTGTEETQYF.

The chain employs TRBV19 and TRBJ1-5; 7 bases align to TRBD1. The CDR3 runs to 14 residues. Losses at the gene ends were 3 bases for V and 7 bases for J; bases not matched to a gene: 6. In germline, CDR1 is LNHDA, CDR2 SQIVND (reference sequence). The chain's CDR3 is CASSIEGAAQPQHF. CDR3 in DNA: TGTGCCAGTAGTATCGAGGGGGCGGCCCAGCCCCAGCATTTT.